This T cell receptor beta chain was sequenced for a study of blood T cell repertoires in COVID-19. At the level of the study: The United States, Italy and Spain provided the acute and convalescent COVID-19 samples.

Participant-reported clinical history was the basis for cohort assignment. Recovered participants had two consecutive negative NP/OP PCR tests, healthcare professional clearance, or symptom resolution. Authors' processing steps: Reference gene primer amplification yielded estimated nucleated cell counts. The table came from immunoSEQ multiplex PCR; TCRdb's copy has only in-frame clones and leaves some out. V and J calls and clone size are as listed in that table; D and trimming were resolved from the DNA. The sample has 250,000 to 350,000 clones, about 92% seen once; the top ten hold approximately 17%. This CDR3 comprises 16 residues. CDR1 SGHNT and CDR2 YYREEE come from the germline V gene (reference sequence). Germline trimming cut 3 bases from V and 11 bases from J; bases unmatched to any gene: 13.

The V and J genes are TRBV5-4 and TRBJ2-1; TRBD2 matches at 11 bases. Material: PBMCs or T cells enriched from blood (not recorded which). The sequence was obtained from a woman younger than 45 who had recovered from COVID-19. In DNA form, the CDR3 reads TGTGCCAGCAGCTCACCGGGACTAGCGGACCTCTCGAAGCAGTTCTTC. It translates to CASSSPGLADLSKQFF.